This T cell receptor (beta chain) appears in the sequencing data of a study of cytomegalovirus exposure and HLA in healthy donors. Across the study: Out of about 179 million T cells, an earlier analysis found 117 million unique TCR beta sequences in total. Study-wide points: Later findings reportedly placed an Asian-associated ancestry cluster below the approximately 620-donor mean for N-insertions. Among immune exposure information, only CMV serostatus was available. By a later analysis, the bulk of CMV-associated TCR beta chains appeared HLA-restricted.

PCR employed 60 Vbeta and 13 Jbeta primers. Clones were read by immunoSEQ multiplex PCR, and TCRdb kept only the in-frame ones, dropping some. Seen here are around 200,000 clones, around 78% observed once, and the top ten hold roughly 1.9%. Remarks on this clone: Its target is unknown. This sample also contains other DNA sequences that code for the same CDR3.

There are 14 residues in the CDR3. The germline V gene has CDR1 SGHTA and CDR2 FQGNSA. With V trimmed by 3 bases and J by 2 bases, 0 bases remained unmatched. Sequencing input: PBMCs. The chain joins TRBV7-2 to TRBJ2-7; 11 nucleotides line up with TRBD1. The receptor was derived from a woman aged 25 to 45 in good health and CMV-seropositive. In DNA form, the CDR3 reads TGTGCCAGCAGCTTGGGACAGGGGGCCTACGAGCAGTACTTC. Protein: CASSLGQGAYEQYF.